These T cell receptor beta chains were read from a single sample in a study of cytomegalovirus exposure and HLA in healthy donors. The method was immunoSEQ multiplex PCR; TCRdb's version includes in-frame clones alone and lacks a portion of them. Among about 120,000 clones listed, 80% were seen once. Sequenced input: PBMCs. These receptors were collected from a female donor in good health and CMV-seropositive. CDR3s include the opening cysteine and the closing phenylalanine or tryptophan. Each record gives: V gene, clone size, J gene, D gene, CDR3 DNA, CDR3 protein. D genes are given only for firm matches. Size tells how often a clone was seen (once, few, many) or the class of an expanded clone, and some rows leave it out.

V: TRBV7-2; size: once; J: TRBJ2-5; D: TRBD2; DNA: TGTGCCAGCAGCGCCACTAGCGGTCAAGAGACCCAGTACTTC; CDR3: CASSATSGQETQYF
V: TRBV27; size: .; J: TRBJ1-2; D: .; DNA: TGTGCCAGCAGTTCTGCCAGGCGGGCCTATGGCTACACCTTC; CDR3: CASSSARRAYGYTF
V: TRBV18; size: .; J: TRBJ1-6; D: .; DNA: TGTGCCAGCACAGGCGGACACAATAATTCACCCCTCCACTTT; CDR3: CASTGGHNNSPLHF
V: TRBV30; size: .; J: TRBJ1-1; D: TRBD1; DNA: TGTGCCTGGAGTCCGGGACAGTGGACTGAAGCTTTCTTT; CDR3: CAWSPGQWTEAFF
V: TRBV19; size: .; J: TRBJ2-5; D: .; DNA: TGTGCCAGTAAAGCGGGAGAGACCCAGTACTTC; CDR3: CASKAGETQYF
V: TRBV4-3; size: once; J: TRBJ1-1; D: TRBD1; DNA: TGCGCCAGCAGCCATGGGACAGGGGGCACTGAAGCTTTCTTT; CDR3: CASSHGTGGTEAFF
V: TRBV5-1; size: .; J: TRBJ2-7; D: TRBD2; DNA: TGCGCCAGCAGCTTGGGACCGGGGGGGTCCTACGAGCAGTACTTC; CDR3: CASSLGPGGSYEQYF
V: TRBV15; size: .; J: TRBJ2-7; D: TRBD1; DNA: TGTGCCACCAGCCGTGGACAGGGGACCTACGAGCAGTACTTC; CDR3: CATSRGQGTYEQYF
V: TRBV7-9; size: .; J: TRBJ1-5; D: .; DNA: TGTGCCACCCAGCGGTTTGTGGACGATCAGCCCCAGCATTTT; CDR3: CATQRFVDDQPQHF
V: TRBV11-1; size: .; J: TRBJ2-1; D: TRBD2; DNA: TGTGCCAGCACCTCAGGCCCTAGCGGGGGGGTACATGGCAATGAGCAGTTCTTC; CDR3: CASTSGPSGGVHGNEQFF
V: TRBV7-9; size: .; J: TRBJ2-2; D: TRBD1; DNA: TGTGCCAGCAGCCTGGACAGGGGAACGAACACCGGGGAGCTGTTTTTT; CDR3: CASSLDRGTNTGELFF
V: TRBV6-6; size: .; J: TRBJ2-1; D: .; DNA: TGTGCCAGCAGTCCTCTCAGGGCCAACTACAATGAGCAGTTCTTC; CDR3: CASSPLRANYNEQFF
V: TRBV7-9; size: .; J: TRBJ1-1; D: TRBD1; DNA: TGTGCCAGCAGCTCTCGACAGGGAATGAACACTGAAGCTTTCTTT; CDR3: CASSSRQGMNTEAFF
V: TRBV25-1; size: .; J: TRBJ1-6; D: .; DNA: TGTGCCAGCAGTTCAACACCTAATTCACCCCTCCACTTT; CDR3: CASSSTPNSPLHF
V: TRBV5-4; size: .; J: TRBJ2-3; D: .; DNA: TGTGCCAGCAGCTCTAGGGGATGGGCAGATACGCAGTATTTT; CDR3: CASSSRGWADTQYF
V: TRBV15; size: .; J: TRBJ2-2; D: .; DNA: TGTGCCACCAGCAGAGGGAGGTTAGAGGACACCGGGGAGCTGTTTTTT; CDR3: CATSRGRLEDTGELFF
V: TRBV4-1; size: .; J: TRBJ1-3; D: .; DNA: TGCGCCAGCAGCCACATCCTACAGGGCCCGGGAAACACCATATATTTT; CDR3: CASSHILQGPGNTIYF
V: TRBV6-6; size: .; J: TRBJ2-7; D: .; DNA: TGTGCCAGCAGCCGACAGGACTCCTACGAGCAGTACTTC; CDR3: CASSRQDSYEQYF
V: TRBV18; size: .; J: TRBJ1-2; D: .; DNA: TGTGCCAGCTCACCAATGACAGACCCCCGCTATGGCTACACCTTC; CDR3: CASSPMTDPRYGYTF
V: TRBV6-5; size: .; J: TRBJ1-1; D: .; DNA: TGTGCCAGCAGTTGGGCCCCGGGGTTTGCTTTCTTT; CDR3: CASSWAPGFAFF
V: TRBV30; size: .; J: TRBJ1-2; D: .; DNA: TGTGCCTGGAGACAGGACCTCCGGGTCGCCACCTTC; CDR3: CAWRQDLRVATF
V: TRBV6-6; size: .; J: TRBJ1-1; D: .; DNA: TGTGCCAGCAGAGTCCTTGACAGGAACACTGAAGCTTTCTTT; CDR3: CASRVLDRNTEAFF
V: TRBV30; size: .; J: TRBJ2-3; D: .; DNA: TGTGCCTGGGGGCCTAGCACAGATACGCAGTATTTT; CDR3: CAWGPSTDTQYF
V: TRBV19; size: .; J: TRBJ2-1; D: .; DNA: TGTGCCAGTAGTACCCACTCACTTCGCGAGCAGTTCTTC; CDR3: CASSTHSLREQFF
V: TRBV10-2; size: once; J: TRBJ1-1; D: .; DNA: TGCGCCAGCAGATTGTTAAGTCCCTCAGGGCCGGACACTGAAGCTTTCTTT; CDR3: CASRLLSPSGPDTEAFF
V: TRBV29-1; size: .; J: TRBJ2-7; D: TRBD1; DNA: TGCAGCGCCTATGAGGGACAGCTATCCTACGAGCAGTACTTC; CDR3: CSAYEGQLSYEQYF
V: TRBV14; size: .; J: TRBJ2-7; D: .; DNA: TGTGCCAGCAGTCTCTCCAGCTACGAGCAGTACTTC; CDR3: CASSLSSYEQYF
V: TRBV7-9; size: .; J: TRBJ1-1; D: TRBD1; DNA: TGTGCCAGCAGCTTGACAGGGGGTGAAACTGAAGCTTTCTTT; CDR3: CASSLTGGETEAFF
V: TRBV5-1; size: .; J: TRBJ1-1; D: .; DNA: TGCGCCAGCAGCTTGGCGGACAGGAACACTGAAGCTTTCTTT; CDR3: CASSLADRNTEAFF
V: TRBV30; size: .; J: TRBJ1-6; D: .; DNA: TGTGCCTGGAGCCTCCTGGGGCCAGAGCTCTCACCCCTCCACTTT; CDR3: CAWSLLGPELSPLHF
V: TRBV7-2; size: .; J: TRBJ1-2; D: .; DNA: TGTGCCAGCAGCCCAGGGCGGACAGCCAACTATGGCTACACCTTC; CDR3: CASSPGRTANYGYTF
V: TRBV6-5; size: .; J: TRBJ1-2; D: TRBD1; DNA: TGTGCCAGCAGTTACTCGTCAGGGGGAAAGGATGGCTACACCTTC; CDR3: CASSYSSGGKDGYTF
V: TRBV6-1; size: .; J: TRBJ1-5; D: .; DNA: TGTGCCAGCAGTGGCCTTTATCGGGCAGGGGCCGATTCGTTCAGTCAGCCCCAGCATTTT; CDR3: CASSGLYRAGADSFSQPQHF
V: TRBV7-2; size: once; J: TRBJ2-7; D: TRBD2; DNA: TGTGCCAGCAGCTTAGCGGGTAGCGGGGCTCCCTACGAGCAGTACTTC; CDR3: CASSLAGSGAPYEQYF
V: TRBV19; size: .; J: TRBJ1-1; D: TRBD1; DNA: TGTGCCAGTAGTCCCCCCCCACAGGGGGCGATCACTGAAGCTTTCTTT; CDR3: CASSPPPQGAITEAFF
V: TRBV5-4; size: .; J: TRBJ2-2; D: .; DNA: TGTGCCAGCAGCTCGATTTGGGGGCAGAACACCGGGGAGCTGTTTTTT; CDR3: CASSSIWGQNTGELFF
V: TRBV6-5; size: .; J: TRBJ1-1; D: .; DNA: TGTGCCAGCAGTTACTCGGCAGGGTGGGAAGCTTTCTTT; CDR3: CASSYSAGWEAFF
V: TRBV7-3; size: .; J: TRBJ2-7; D: .; DNA: TGTGCCAGCAGCCGTAGGATCGGAGGGACCGACGAGCAGTACTTC; CDR3: CASSRRIGGTDEQYF
V: TRBV25-1; size: .; J: TRBJ2-2; D: .; DNA: TGTGCCAGCAGTGGTGGGGCAGGGCGTCGAGGCACCGGGGAGCTGTTTTTT; CDR3: CASSGGAGRRGTGELFF
V: TRBV6-6; size: .; J: TRBJ1-2; D: .; DNA: TGTGCCACCCAGGTGGGGGGGAACTATGGCTACACCTTC; CDR3: CATQVGGNYGYTF
V: TRBV14; size: .; J: TRBJ1-3; D: TRBD1; DNA: TGTGCCAGCAGCCACTACTTCGGGACAGGGATAACAGACTCTGGAAACACCATATATTTT; CDR3: CASSHYFGTGITDSGNTIYF
V: TRBV29-1; size: .; J: TRBJ1-1; D: TRBD1; DNA: TGCAGCGTTAGATGGGACAGGGGCACCACTGAAGCTTTCTTT; CDR3: CSVRWDRGTTEAFF
V: TRBV5-1; size: .; J: TRBJ2-5; D: TRBD2; DNA: TGCGCCACCACGCAGCGGCCCGGGGGGGAGACCCAGTACTTC; CDR3: CATTQRPGGETQYF
V: TRBV28; size: .; J: TRBJ2-5; D: .; DNA: TGTGCCAGCAAGACGGGGGGCCAGGGCGAGACCCAGTACTTC; CDR3: CASKTGGQGETQYF
V: TRBV28; size: .; J: TRBJ1-2; D: .; DNA: TGTGCCAGCAGCTCCAGTGGGCTGAACTATGGCTACACCTTC; CDR3: CASSSSGLNYGYTF
V: TRBV7-6; size: .; J: TRBJ1-4; D: .; DNA: TGTGCCAGCAGCTTAGTAGGGGGGGGTGAAAAACTGTTTTTT; CDR3: CASSLVGGGEKLFF
V: TRBV19; size: .; J: TRBJ1-2; D: .; DNA: TGTGCCAGTAGTGATCCGGGAGGCTATGGCTACACCTTC; CDR3: CASSDPGGYGYTF
V: TRBV6-5; size: .; J: TRBJ2-3; D: .; DNA: TGTGCCAGCAGTTATCGCGGTCTAGCCACAGATACGCAGTATTTT; CDR3: CASSYRGLATDTQYF
V: TRBV6-5; size: .; J: TRBJ2-5; D: .; DNA: TGTGCCAGCAGGCGGGCAGGTCAAGAGACCCAGTACTTC; CDR3: CASRRAGQETQYF
V: TRBV5-4; size: few; J: TRBJ2-2; D: .; DNA: TGTGCCAGCAGCCCTATAGACATAAACACCGGGGAGCTGTTTTTT; CDR3: CASSPIDINTGELFF